This record looks at one T cell receptor (beta chain) sequence and its context. This clonotype occurred a few times. The antigen it recognizes is unknown. No much larger clone is present one base from it, and per-base qualities are unavailable. These data belong to a study of identical twins (dated by TCRdb to 2016 to 2017). At the level of the whole study: To test whether fetal clonotypes persist, this study deep-sequenced TCR alpha and beta repertoires from monozygotic twins, from unrelated adults of various ages, and from cord blood. To rule out contamination, replicate twin experiments were performed at different times with different library preparation protocols.

Taken from the germline V gene (reference sequence), the CDR1 and CDR2 loops are DFQATT and SNEGSKA. The trim is 6 bases for V and 2 bases for J, with a gap of 20 bases between the germline ends. Its CDR3 holds 16 amino acids, cysteine through phenylalanine. Only the CDR3 portion is preserved as DNA: 48 bases, with reading frame beginning at the first base. The method behind the library was 5' RACE. For sequencing, an Illumina HiSeq 2000 was employed. Template switching added a universal primer binding site, and the final cDNA carried a unique molecular identifier that allowed TCR cDNA molecules to be counted accurately. Specific primers in the conserved constant-segment region were used to synthesize first-strand cDNA for TCR alpha and beta chains. Each cDNA library was double barcoded, with a SMART-Mk sample barcode plus Illumina barcodes, to control for contamination. TruSeq adapter sequences along with Illumina sample barcodes were introduced in two successive PCR steps. TCR alpha and beta cDNA libraries were sequenced on the Illumina HiSeq platform with custom primers. The published analysis was carried out like this. MiGEC processed the raw reads to extract unique molecular identifiers, while MiXCR was used to determine the CDR3 positions. Recombination models were inferred per individual with the repgenHMM and IGoR tools using an EM algorithm. Shared clonotypes were analyzed with the tcR package in R, and sharing was normalized by the product of cloneset sizes. To study raw recombination free of thymic and clonal selection effects, out-of-frame nonproductive sequences were analyzed. In TCRdb, the public reads were trimmed at Q25 with fastp and aligned with MiXCR, with productive beta chains retained. Rows matching on CDR3 protein sequence are summarized as one entry with the most common DNA and genes. The V and J calls come from TCRdb's annotation, not from the publication. This sample gives about 790,000 distinct CDR3 sequences in total; 15% to 20% of them show up just once. The ten largest account for about 12% of the sample.

What the work shows at the level of the full study, not this receptor alone: Zero-insertion analyses could be partly confounded by invariant T cells such as MAIT and iNKT, although diverse VJ usage argued against such confounding for most clonotypes. Because the same donors could not be followed over many years, the conclusions relied on cross-sectional statistical analysis. Recombination models systematically underestimated out-of-frame TCR alpha sharing in monozygotic twins but agreed with sharing between unrelated individuals. Abundant cord blood beta clonotypes carried fewer insertions; young adult naive repertoires showed a weaker similar trend, while memory repertoires showed none. Compared with coincidental sharing between unrelated individuals, out-of-frame TCR alpha sequences shared between twins had an excess of sequences with low generation probability. The excess sharing between twins in beta out-of-frame sequences was weaker because fewer shared sequences reduced the signal-to-noise ratio.

All donors were healthy Caucasians. Three pairs of female monozygotic twins, all aged about 18 to 30 years, made up the twin cohort. Peripheral blood mononuclear cells were the source from which RNA for the TCR libraries was isolated. This sample also belongs to another study, concerning T cells expressing NK-cell markers. The second study's paper adds: About 8 donors provided sorted CD3+CD56+NKG2C+, CD3+CD56+NKG2C- and CD3+CD56-NKG2C+ T-cell subsets, whose TCR beta-chain repertoires were profiled. Among the eight sequenced donors, seven were HCMV-seropositive and one was HCMV-seronegative. To restrict sorting to alphabetaTCR-expressing T cells, an anti-gammadeltaTCR antibody was added in several experiments. In over five donors, the dominant CD3+CD56+NKG2C+ clonotypes were found to rank among the top 10 CD8+ clonotypes and to make up 1.0-7.0% of CD8+ T cells. Those dominant clonotypes were again the most abundant among CD3+CD56-NKG2C+ cells in four donors, at about 28.3-60.1%. It remained unclear whether the expanded NKG2C-expressing T cell clones were specific for HCMV antigens. All eight donors whose samples were sequenced were randomly selected healthy volunteers, three of them men and five women. HCMV serostatus was determined by detecting HCMV-specific IgG in serum with a commercial ELISA kit. For over five donors, unsorted PBMC were also used to sequence bulk peripheral blood T-cell repertoires. Reads were demultiplexed and grouped by UMI with MIGEC, and clonotypes were assembled and quantified with MiTCR. Only TCR cDNA sequences supported by at least two reads were kept to exclude erroneous sequences. The tcR package was used for downstream repertoire analysis, with clonotypes matched between fractions based on CDR3 nucleotide sequence plus V segment. VDJmatch was used to annotate antigen specificity against VDJdb, with one amino acid substitution allowed in CDR3.

The V and J segments used are TRBV20-1 and TRBJ2-1; the D assignment is uncertain and may be TRBD1 or TRBD2, with 5 bases supporting each. The sequence was collected from a woman between 18 and 29 years old in good health. The material sequenced was PBMCs. For the CDR3, the sequence is CSASIVGRSTYNEQFF. In nucleotides, the sequence is TGCAGTGCCTCTATTGTGGGACGGTCTACCTACAATGAGCAGTTCTTC.